The clone carrying this T cell receptor (beta chain) was found a few times. This entry is derived from a study of identical twins. TCRdb used MiXCR to reprocess the 5' RACE reads, holding one entry per CDR3 protein. The table has approximately 230,000 distinct CDR3 sequences, approximately 5.9% seen once. V was clipped by 4 bases and J by 2 bases; unmatched bases: 6. CDR1 SEHNR and CDR2 FQNEAQ come from the germline V gene (reference sequence). CDR3 length: 16 amino acids. The same sample was also studied in work on T cells expressing NK-cell markers. That work adds: The use of an anti-gamma-delta TCR antibody, which was added in several experiments, restricted sorting to T cells expressing alpha-beta TCR.

The chain couples TRBV7-9 to TRBJ1-2; 11 bases agree with TRBD1. Sequenced sample: CD8+ T cells sorted from blood. The sequence derives from a woman younger than 35 in good health. The chain's CDR3 is CASSWDRGGQNYGYTF. CDR3 coding DNA: TGTGCCAGCAGCTGGGACAGGGGGGGTCAGAACTATGGCTACACCTTC.